This TCR beta chain was obtained from a study of cytomegalovirus exposure and HLA in healthy donors. Regarding the study as a whole: Rare TCR sequences dominated, though some public TCRs recurred in many donors.

The data were produced by immunoSEQ multiplex PCR, yet TCRdb's version contains in-frame clones alone and is incomplete. This sample yields 55,000 to 75,000 clones, of which around 93% are seen a single time; more than 6.5% belongs to the top ten. CDR1 and CDR2 from the germline V gene are SGHAT and FQNNGV. J gave up 9 bases and V 1 base, and 10 bases lay outside the gene matches. This CDR3 has 16 residues. Comment on this clone: What it recognizes is unknown.

Sequencing was performed on PBMCs. This clonotype originated in a woman between 18 and 29 years old in good health and CMV-seropositive. V gene TRBV11-2 combines with J gene TRBJ2-1, with 9 bases that match TRBD2. The CDR3 loop reads CASSLGVGAGGREQFF. CDR3 bases: TGTGCCAGCAGCTTAGGGGTGGGAGCGGGAGGTCGTGAGCAGTTCTTC.